Below, 27 T cell receptor beta chains from the same sample are listed, as sequenced in a study of shared clonotypes between healthy human individuals. The protocol was immunoSEQ multiplex PCR, while the TCRdb copy is restricted to in-frame clones and leaves out a portion. The profile shows 200,000 to 250,000 clones, about 69% of them singletons. Material: memory CD4+ T cells sorted from blood. Subset described: CD45RA-negative fraction. The receptors shown here come from a man aged 25 to 40 in good health.

This clone has more than one count but fewer than ten. The CDR3 protein is CASSKAGNSYNEQFF. The CDR3 bases are TGTGCCAGCAGTAAAGCCGGGAACTCCTACAATGAGCAGTTCTTC. V and J are TRBV25-1 and TRBJ2-1, with D possibly being TRBD2 (5 bases). This CDR3 has 15 amino acids. The V and J ends lost 5 bases and 0 bases respectively, with 11 bases between them. The germline V gene encodes CDR1 MGHDK and CDR2 SYGVNS.

This chain uses TRBV7-9 with TRBJ2-1; a possible D gene is TRBD2 (5 bases). This CDR3 has 15 residues. CDR1 and CDR2 from the germline V gene are SEHNR and FQNEAQ (reference sequence). V was shortened by 5 bases and J by 5 bases, with 16 bases between the two germline ends. CDR3 amino acids: CASSLGRVSHNEQFF. As DNA, the CDR3 is TGTGCCAGCAGCCTAGGGCGGGTTTCCCACAATGAGCAGTTCTTC.

This chain joins TRBV18 and TRBJ1-5; D gene ambiguous. There are 12 residues in the CDR3. Looked up from germline, CDR1 is KGHSH and CDR2 is LQKENI. The V and J ends lost 4 bases and 3 bases respectively, with 4 bases between them. CDR3 loop: CASSQYNQPQHF. The CDR3 DNA follows: TGTGCCAGCTCACAATACAATCAGCCCCAGCATTTT.

V gene TRBV18 combines with J gene TRBJ2-7; no clear D gene. The CDR3 totals 15 residues. Germline V gives CDR1 KGHSH, CDR2 LQKENI. Trimming pared 6 bases from V and 2 bases from J, leaving 17 bases between. CDR3 bases: TGTGCCAGCTCTCCTACCCTCGGGCCCGCCTACGAGCAGTACTTC. It yields the protein CASSPTLGPAYEQYF.

V gene TRBV10-1 combines with J gene TRBJ2-3; 13 bases agree with TRBD2. This CDR3 has 16 amino acids. The germline V gene encodes CDR1 WNHNN and CDR2 SYGVQD (reference sequence). V lost 6 bases and J lost 5; bases outside the gene matches: 8. The CDR3 is CASSPLGLAGRDTQYF. CDR3 DNA: TGCGCCAGCAGCCCGCTGGGACTAGCGGGACGAGATACGCAGTATTTT.

This clone has more than one count but fewer than ten. The rearrangement uses TRBV6-1 and TRBJ2-6; D unresolved. This CDR3 is 14 amino acids long. The V end was cut by 3 bases, the J end by 2 bases, with 5 bases between. CDR1 and CDR2 (germline): MNHNS, SASEGT. The CDR3 DNA reads as TGTGCCAGCAGTGATTTAGCTGGGGCCAACGTCCTGACTTTC. This encodes CASSDLAGANVLTF.

A single count supports this clone. V is TRBV28 and J is TRBJ2-5; 11 nucleotides match TRBD2. V gave up 8 bases and J gave up 4 bases; unmatched junction bases: 12. This CDR3 is 16 amino acids long. The germline V gene encodes CDR1 MDHEN and CDR2 SYDVKM. Written as DNA, the CDR3 is TGTGCCAGCGGGGGACTAGCGGCCCAAGGGGTAGAGACCCAGTACTTC. This encodes CASGGLAAQGVETQYF.

This clone showed up just a few times. The V call is TRBV5-4, the J call TRBJ2-4; D uncertain. V gave up 2 bases and J gave up 7 bases, with 10 bases separating them. Germline CDR1 reads SGHNT; CDR2 reads YYREEE (reference sequence). This CDR3 has 13 amino acids. The DNA of the CDR3 is TGTGCCAGCAGCTTAACGGGCCGGAACATTCAGTACTTC. Its translation: CASSLTGRNIQYF.

In its sample, this clone was seen a few times. The chain joins TRBV25-1 to TRBJ1-2, with D perhaps matching TRBD1 (6 bases). V dropped 5 bases and J dropped 2 bases, with 15 bases sitting between them. The CDR3 has 15 residues. Germline CDR1 reads MGHDK; CDR2 reads SYGVNS. CDR3 sequence: CASSPTGAVNYGYTF. Here the CDR3 DNA reads TGTGCCAGCAGTCCCACGGGGGCCGTAAACTATGGCTACACCTTC.

This clone was detected a few times. The V and J genes are TRBV5-5 and TRBJ2-1, with 14 bases identical to TRBD2. CDR1 SGHKS and CDR2 YYEKEE come from the germline V gene (reference sequence). J was trimmed by 2 bases and V by 4 bases; bases with no gene match: 14. The length of the CDR3 is 20 residues. CDR3 in amino acids: CASSRLSGTSGRGTYNEQFF. As DNA, the CDR3 is TGTGCCAGCAGCCGGCTGTCCGGGACTAGCGGGAGAGGGACCTACAATGAGCAGTTCTTC.

The rearrangement joins TRBV30 to TRBJ1-4; 9 nucleotides align to TRBD1. The CDR3 has 15 amino acids. Germline loops: CDR1 GTSNPN, CDR2 SVGIG (reference sequence). Trimming cost V 3 bases and J 5 bases; bases outside gene matches: 7. The CDR3 DNA reads TGTGCCTGGAGATCTCCGGGACAGGGAAATGAAAAACTGTTTTTT. Its protein is CAWRSPGQGNEKLFF.

This chain links TRBV27 with TRBJ1-1, with no clear D. Germline-derived CDR1 and CDR2 are MNHEY and SMNVEV (reference sequence). The CDR3 runs to 14 residues. V lost 4 bases to trimming and J lost 8 bases, with 17 bases between them. The CDR3 loop reads CASSSPGRALEAFF. CDR3 in DNA: TGTGCCAGCAGTTCCCCCGGGAGGGCATTAGAAGCTTTCTTT.

J is TRBJ1-3 and V is TRBV5-6; D gene uncertain. Germline CDR1 SGHDT, CDR2 YYEEEE. V lost 1 base to trimming and J lost 3 bases, with 2 bases between them. The CDR3 spans 12 residues. CDR3 in DNA: TGTGCCAGCAGCTTGTATGGAAACACCATATATTTT. Its protein is CASSLYGNTIYF. Filled out from reference TRBV5-6 and TRBJ1-3, the complete variable domain reads DAGVTQSPTHLIKTRGQQVTLRCSPKSGHDTVSWYQQALGQGPQFIFQYYEEEERQRGNFPDRFSGHQFPNYSSELNVNALLLGDSALYLCASSLYGNTIYFGEGSWLTVV.

This clone was seen repeatedly, ten times or more. The rearrangement uses TRBV7-7 and TRBJ2-7, with D perhaps assigned TRBD1 or TRBD2 (5 bases each). Trimming took 5 bases from V and 3 from J, leaving 14 bases between them. CDR1 is SSHAT, CDR2 FNYEAQ, per germline (reference sequence). The length of the CDR3 is 14 residues. The CDR3 protein is CASSRGDGIYEQYF. The CDR3 nucleotides read TGTGCCAGCAGCCGAGGGGACGGGATCTACGAGCAGTACTTC.

This chain links TRBV6-6 with TRBJ2-3, with a possible D match to TRBD2 (6 bases). The CDR3 sequence is 13 residues long. V lost 5 bases to trimming and J lost 2 bases, with 8 bases between them. Germline assignment: CDR1 MNHNY and CDR2 SVGAGI (reference sequence). The CDR3 reads CASSAGPTDTQYF. CDR3 in DNA: TGTGCCAGCAGTGCGGGACCCACAGATACGCAGTATTTT.

This chain joins TRBV7-2 and TRBJ2-7; D is uncertain. Trimming removed 0 bases from V and 2 bases from J, with 8 bases in between. Germline V gene sequence: CDR1 SGHTA, CDR2 FQGNSA. This CDR3 has 14 residues. Here the CDR3 DNA reads TGTGCCAGCAGCTTAGCTTCGGGCCCCTACGAGCAGTACTTC. Its translation: CASSLASGPYEQYF.

This clone has only one observation. The V and J genes are TRBV7-8 and TRBJ2-7, with D maybe TRBD1 (7 bases). V lost 7 bases and J lost 0, with 19 bases in between. CDR3 length equals 16 residues. Germline values: CDR1 SGHVS, CDR2 FQNEAQ. CDR3 coding DNA: TGTGCCAGCACTCCTCAGGGGGGAGCGGTCTCCTACGAGCAGTACTTC. Protein sequence: CASTPQGGAVSYEQYF.

The chain recombines TRBV7-2 with TRBJ2-1, with 9 bases that match TRBD2. This CDR3 is built from 15 residues. Germline V gives CDR1 SGHTA, CDR2 FQGNSA. With 2 bases clipped from V and 6 bases from J, the junction kept 5 bases outside the gene matches. In DNA, the CDR3 is TGTGCCAGCAGCTTATATGCGGGAGGGCCCAATGAGCAGTTCTTC. It specifies CASSLYAGGPNEQFF.

This sequence joins TRBV19 and TRBJ2-1, with D unresolved. CDR3 length: 15 residues. The V end lost 4 bases, the J end lost 0 bases, and 10 bases lay between the germline ends. CDR1 LNHDA and CDR2 SQIVND come from the germline V gene (reference sequence). The CDR3 nucleotides are TGTGCCAGTAGTAGTCGGCAAAGCTCCTACAATGAGCAGTTCTTC. Amino acids: CASSSRQSSYNEQFF.

The chain couples TRBV7-8 to TRBJ2-7; TRBD1 aligns across 7 bases. The V gene end was trimmed by 0 bases and the J gene end by 0 bases; junction bases not matched to a gene: 14. Germline loops: CDR1 SGHVS, CDR2 FQNEAQ. This CDR3 has 19 residues. CDR3 in amino acids: CASSLATSFMTGSSYEQYF. CDR3 coding DNA: TGTGCCAGCAGCTTAGCCACATCTTTTATGACAGGGAGCTCCTACGAGCAGTACTTC.

The chain recombines TRBV5-6 with TRBJ2-4, with 9 bases that match TRBD1. This CDR3 is 15 amino acids long. The germline V gene has CDR1 SGHDT and CDR2 YYEEEE. V dropped 0 bases and J dropped 8; count of bases not matched to a gene: 6. CDR3 coding DNA: TGTGCCAGCAGCTTGGAGGGACAGGGATCGGACATTCAGTACTTC. It codes for CASSLEGQGSDIQYF.

Comment on this clone: This may arise from a read error, as a much more abundant clone is one base away. V gene TRBV2 combines with J gene TRBJ1-1; 8 bases fit TRBD1. The CDR3 is 18 amino acids. CDR1 SNHLY and CDR2 FYNNEI come from the germline V gene. Unmatched junction bases numbered 16, after V lost 2 bases and J lost 5 bases. The CDR3 bases are TGTGCCAGCAGTGAAAGGGCGGGGAAATTGGACAGGGAGACTGAAGCTTTCTTT. This gives the protein CASSERAGKLDRETEAFF.

On this clone itself: Other DNA variants within this sample encode the same CDR3. The genes are TRBV10-2 and TRBJ2-7; D call uncertain. Germline V gene sequence: CDR1 WSHSY, CDR2 SAAADI. V lost 3 bases and J 1 base, leaving 4 bases between the germline ends. This CDR3 contains 12 residues. In DNA, the CDR3 is TGCGCCAGCAGTGAAAGTTCCTACGAGCAGTACTTC. Its protein product is CASSESSYEQYF.

The table lists this clone with a few counts. V and J are TRBV7-3 and TRBJ2-2; D gene uncertain. The CDR3 sequence is 10 residues long. Trimming pared 7 bases from V and 6 bases from J, leaving 3 bases between. Germline V gene lookup returns CDR1 SGHTA and CDR2 FQGTGA. The CDR3 coding sequence is TGTGCCAGCATAGCCGGGGAGCTGTTTTTT. Encoded protein: CASIAGELFF.

The chain has TRBV9 and TRBJ2-3; 12 bases fit TRBD2. CDR3 size: 16 residues. With V trimmed by 0 bases and J by 3 bases, 2 bases remained unmatched. Germline V CDR1 and CDR2: SGDLS, YYNGEE. The chain's CDR3 is CASSVGTSGVTDTQYF. In DNA form, the CDR3 reads TGTGCCAGCAGCGTAGGGACTAGCGGGGTTACAGATACGCAGTATTTT.

The table lists this clone with a few counts. This rearrangement joins TRBV5-5 to TRBJ1-2; no firm D call. Germline loops: CDR1 SGHKS, CDR2 YYEKEE (reference sequence). Trimming took 2 bases from V and 2 from J, leaving 10 bases between them. CDR3 size: 14 residues. The chain's CDR3 is CASSFSGDNYGYTF. CDR3 DNA sequence: TGTGCCAGCAGCTTCTCGGGCGACAACTATGGCTACACCTTC.

This chain joins TRBV7-3 and TRBJ2-7, with TRBD2 matching over 9 bases. This CDR3 has 15 residues. Per the germline V gene, CDR1 is SGHTA and CDR2 is FQGTGA. With 3 bases clipped from V and 0 bases from J, the junction kept 3 bases outside the gene matches. For the CDR3, the DNA is TGTGCCAGCAGCTTTAGCGGGGGCAGCTCCTACGAGCAGTACTTC. This encodes CASSFSGGSSYEQYF.